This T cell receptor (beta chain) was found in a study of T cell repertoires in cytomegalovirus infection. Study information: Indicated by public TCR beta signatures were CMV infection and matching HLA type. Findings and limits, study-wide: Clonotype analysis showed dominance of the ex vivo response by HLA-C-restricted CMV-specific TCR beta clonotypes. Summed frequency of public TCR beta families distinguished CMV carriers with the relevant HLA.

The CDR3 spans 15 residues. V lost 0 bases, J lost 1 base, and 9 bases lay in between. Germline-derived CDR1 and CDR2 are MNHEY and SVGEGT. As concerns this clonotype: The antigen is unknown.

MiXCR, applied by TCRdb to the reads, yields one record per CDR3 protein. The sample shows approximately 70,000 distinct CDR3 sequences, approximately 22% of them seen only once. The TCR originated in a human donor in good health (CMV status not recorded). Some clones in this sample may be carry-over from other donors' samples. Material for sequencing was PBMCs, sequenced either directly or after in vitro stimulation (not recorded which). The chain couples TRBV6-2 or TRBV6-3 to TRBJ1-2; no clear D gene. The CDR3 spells CASSYSAGFNYGYTF. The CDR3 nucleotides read TGTGCCAGCAGTTACTCGGCAGGATTTAACTATGGCTACACCTTC.